The 32 T cell receptor beta chains listed next were all sequenced from one sample in a study of T cells in Graves' hyperthyroidism and ophthalmopathy. Using RNA transcripts as the source, TCR beta CDR3 regions were amplified. The primer set for the first-round RT-PCR of the TCR CDR3 was HTBI. MiXCR, applied by TCRdb to the multiplex PCR reads, yields one record per CDR3 protein. In the table there are about 380,000 distinct CDR3 sequences, about 13% of which are singletons. Sequenced material: blood. The receptors shown here come from a man aged 30 to 39 with Graves' hyperthyroidism that later progressed to Graves' ophthalmopathy.

The chain has TRBV7-6 and TRBJ1-4, with no clear D. Germline lookup yields CDR1 SGHVS and CDR2 FNYEAQ. The CDR3 totals 12 residues. V gave up 5 bases and J gave up 8 bases, with 9 bases separating them. The CDR3 DNA sequence: TGTGCCAGCAGCCCGCTGTCGGAAAAACTGTTTTTT. Translating gives CASSPLSEKLFF.

This clonotype showed up many times. The rearrangement uses TRBV29-1 and TRBJ1-1; no reliable D call. With 6 bases removed from V and 5 bases from J, the gap between germline ends came to 13 bases. The CDR3 loop spans 12 amino acids. The germline V gene encodes CDR1 SQVTM and CDR2 ANQGSEA. CDR3 sequence (DNA): TGCAGCGTCCTCCCGGGGTTAACTGAAGCTTTCTTT. It translates to CSVLPGLTEAFF.

This clonotype was seen many times. This chain uses TRBV27 with TRBJ2-5; no clear D. The V end lost 3 bases, the J end lost 5 bases, and 10 bases lay between the germline ends. The CDR3 is 13 amino acids. Germline V CDR1 and CDR2: MNHEY, SMNVEV (reference sequence). The CDR3 DNA follows: TGTGCCAGCAGTTTCGAGATGGGGGAGACCCAGTACTTC. Its translation is CASSFEMGETQYF.

This clonotype was seen many times. The rearrangement uses TRBV27 and TRBJ1-4; D may be TRBD1 (6 bases). Germline assignment: CDR1 MNHEY and CDR2 SMNVEV (reference sequence). The CDR3 totals 16 residues. Trimming removed 5 bases from V and 7 bases from J, with 20 bases in between. CDR3 sequence reads: CASSAAGGLGSEKLFF. The DNA of the CDR3 is TGTGCCAGCAGTGCGGCCGGGGGCCTGGGGAGTGAAAAACTGTTTTTT.

In DNA, the CDR3 is TGCGCCAGCAGCCAAGATGAAGGACGTGAAGCTTTCTTT. Protein: CASSQDEGREAFF. The rearrangement links TRBV4-1 to TRBJ1-1; D is unclear. The CDR3 consists of 13 residues. The V end was cut by 0 bases, the J end by 7 bases, with 9 bases between. The V gene's germline CDR1 is MGHRA and CDR2 YSYEKL.

The chain combines TRBV24-1 with TRBJ2-5; 12 nucleotides line up with TRBD2. From germline, CDR1 is KGHDR and CDR2 SFDVKD. The CDR3 loop spans 14 amino acids. V gave up 7 bases and J gave up 4 bases; unmatched junction bases: 3. CDR3 residues: CATSTSGGRETQYF. The CDR3, as DNA: TGTGCCACCAGCACTAGCGGGGGGCGAGAGACCCAGTACTTC.

About this clonotype itself: A read error may account for a junction end that differs from germline. The gene calls are TRBV2 and TRBJ1-4; 7 bases are a match to TRBD1. CDR3 length equals 15 residues. Germline CDR1 reads SNHLY; CDR2 reads FYNNEI. DNA of the CDR3: TGTGCCAGCAGGCCTAATACAGGGGCCAATGAAAAACTGGGTTTT. Translation: CASRPNTGANEKLGF.

In this sample, this clonotype turned up many times. The CDR3 loop is CASRRTGPKANYGYTF. Here the CDR3 DNA reads TGTGCCAGCCGTCGGACAGGTCCTAAAGCTAACTATGGCTACACCTTC. V usage is TRBV12-3 or TRBV12-4 and J usage is TRBJ1-2; the match to TRBD1 covers 7 bases. V was pared by 8 bases and J by 0 bases, with 12 bases of the junction left unmatched. CDR3 length equals 16 residues.

This clonotype appeared a single time. The chain is built from TRBV7-9 and TRBJ2-1; 9 bases are shared with TRBD1. There are 16 residues in the CDR3. Losses at the gene ends were 5 bases for V and 5 bases for J; bases not matched to a gene: 10. The germline CDR1 and CDR2 sequences are SEHNR and FQNEAQ (reference sequence). This CDR3 is CASSAPTGGYDNEQFF. CDR3 DNA sequence: TGTGCCAGCAGCGCGCCTACAGGGGGCTACGACAATGAGCAGTTCTTC.

This clonotype occurred a few times. V usage is TRBV9 and J usage is TRBJ2-4; 12 nucleotides align to TRBD2. Germline loops: CDR1 SGDLS, CDR2 YYNGEE. Germline trimming cut 4 bases from V and 2 bases from J; bases unmatched to any gene: 4. The CDR3 runs to 16 residues. DNA of the CDR3: TGTGCCAGCAGCCCCGGGACTAGCGGGCCCAAAAACATTCAGTACTTC. This sequence encodes CASSPGTSGPKNIQYF.

This clonotype was counted many times. The chain links TRBV11-2 to TRBJ2-2; 7 nucleotides match TRBD1. Unmatched junction bases numbered 8, after V lost 5 bases and J lost 2 bases. The CDR3 length is 16 residues. Germline CDR1 and CDR2: SGHAT and FQNNGV. The chain's CDR3 is CASSTQQGRNTGELFF. CDR3 DNA: TGTGCCAGCAGCACCCAACAGGGGCGAAACACCGGGGAGCTGTTTTTT.

At least ten counts were recorded for this clonotype. This chain joins TRBV12-3 or TRBV12-4 and TRBJ1-5; no firm D call. This CDR3 region has 15 residues. V lost 0 bases and J 3 bases, leaving 9 bases between the germline ends. CDR3 region: CASSLAEGYNQPQHF. CDR3 in DNA: TGTGCCAGCAGTTTAGCGGAAGGGTACAATCAGCCCCAGCATTTT.

This clonotype was seen just once. The genes are TRBV18 and TRBJ1-4; 8 nucleotides agree with TRBD1. Germline CDR1 and CDR2: KGHSH and LQKENI. Losses at the gene ends were 6 bases for V and 4 bases for J; bases not matched to a gene: 7. The CDR3 contains 15 residues. The CDR3 DNA reads as TGTGCCAGCTCCCAGGGGGCAGGCGGTAATGAAAAACTGTTTTTT. It codes for CASSQGAGGNEKLFF.

The table lists this clonotype with many counts. This chain connects TRBV29-1 to TRBJ2-7, with 7 nucleotides matching TRBD1. Germline V gene lookup returns CDR1 SQVTM and CDR2 ANQGSEA. V was clipped by 6 bases and J by 1 base; unmatched bases: 9. The CDR3 runs 14 residues. The CDR3 bases are TGCAGCGTCCAACCCCGACAGGGTTCCTACGAGCAGTACTTC. The encoded protein is CSVQPRQGSYEQYF.

As regards this clonotype: A junction boundary mismatches the germline segment, possibly from a read error. This chain uses TRBV4-1 with TRBJ1-5, with a weak D call TRBD1 (5 bases). This CDR3 is 13 amino acids long. Looked up from germline, CDR1 is MGHRA and CDR2 is YSYEKL. Here the CDR3 reads CASSQVGDQPQRF. The CDR3 DNA reads TGCGCCAGCAGCCAAGTAGGGGATCAGCCCCAGCGTTTT.

This clonotype was detected only a few times. This chain joins TRBV30 and TRBJ2-3; possibly TRBD1 for D (7 bases). This CDR3 comprises 15 residues. Trimming shortened V by 4 bases and J by 1 base, and 15 bases separated the two germline ends. From germline, CDR1 is GTSNPN and CDR2 SVGIG (reference sequence). DNA for the CDR3: TGTGCCTGGAACTCCAGGGGGGATGGCACAGATACGCAGTATTTT. Translated, it gives CAWNSRGDGTDTQYF.

The J gene is TRBJ2-2, the V gene TRBV11-2; TRBD1 might be the D (5 bases). Germline CDR1 and CDR2: SGHAT and FQNNGV. Trimming shortened V by 1 base and J by 4 bases, and 7 bases separated the two germline ends. The CDR3 sequence is 14 residues long. The CDR3 DNA follows: TGTGCCAGCAGCTTAGGTGGGGCCACCGGGGAGCTGTTTTTT. Its translation: CASSLGGATGELFF.

This clonotype was recorded many times. CDR3 coding DNA: TGTGCCAGCAGTTGGGTCGACAGTACACGAGATGGCTACACCTTC. Translation: CASSWVDSTRDGYTF. The chain is built from TRBV28 and TRBJ1-2; D is perhaps TRBD1 (5 bases). Germline CDR1 reads MDHEN; CDR2 reads SYDVKM. This CDR3 contains 15 residues. The V and J ends lost 4 bases and 6 bases respectively, with 18 bases between them.

This clonotype was seen ten or more times. V gene TRBV28 combines with J gene TRBJ2-7, with 8 bases identical to TRBD1. CDR1 and CDR2 from the germline V gene are MDHEN and SYDVKM. V gave up 6 bases and J gave up 0 bases; unmatched junction bases: 4. This CDR3 is 14 amino acids long. The CDR3 sequence is CASRSGQASYEQYF. The CDR3 DNA is TGTGCCAGCAGATCGGGACAGGCCTCCTACGAGCAGTACTTC.

This clonotype was counted a few times. The junction and the germline gene differ at one end; a read error may be behind it. This sequence joins TRBV7-2 and TRBJ2-2; 8 positions match TRBD1. There are 16 residues in the CDR3. The V gene's germline CDR1 is SGHTA and CDR2 FQGNSA. DNA for the CDR3: TGTGCCAGCAGCCAAACGGACAGGGTTAACACCGGGGGGCTGTTTTTT. Translation gives CASSQTDRVNTGGLFF.

The genes are TRBV5-1 and TRBJ1-1, with TRBD1 matching over 7 bases. The CDR3 is 13 amino acids. After removal of 4 bases from V and 5 bases from J, the junction contained 5 bases not matched to a gene. Germline V CDR1 and CDR2: SGHRS, YFSETQ. CDR3 in DNA: TGCGCCAGCAGCCCGGACAGGAAGACTGAAGCTTTCTTT. Its translation is CASSPDRKTEAFF.

The chain couples TRBV30 to TRBJ2-3; D might be TRBD2 (7 bases). The germline V gene has CDR1 GTSNPN and CDR2 SVGIG (reference sequence). CDR3 length: 14 residues. Trimming cost V 5 bases and J 4 bases, with 16 bases left between them. CDR3 in DNA: TGTGCCTGGGGGGGGGGGGGCTTCGCAGATACGCAGTATTTT. Translation gives CAWGGGGFADTQYF.

This clonotype showed up many times. V and J are TRBV6-1 and TRBJ2-7; D remains ambiguous. The CDR3 covers 9 residues. Germline CDR1 and CDR2: MNHNS and SASEGT. V shed 6 bases and J shed 3 bases, with 0 bases lying between them. CDR3 amino acids: CASSYEQYF. For the CDR3, the DNA is TGTGCCAGCAGCTACGAGCAGTACTTC.

A note on this clonotype: A read error may produce the germline difference seen at one junction end. V usage is TRBV20-1 and J usage is TRBJ1-1; tentatively, D is TRBD1 (6 bases). Germline V gene sequence: CDR1 DFQATT, CDR2 SNEGSKA (reference sequence). The CDR3 extends over 16 amino acids. CDR3 sequence: CSARGEGGLGNAEAFF. The CDR3, as DNA: TGCAGTGCTAGAGGAGAGGGGGGGCTTGGGAACGCTGAAGCTTTCTTT.

The genes are TRBV7-9 and TRBJ2-3, with TRBD2 matching over 11 bases. The length of the CDR3 is 16 residues. The junction had 5 bases not matched to a gene; V was cut back by 4 bases and J by 2 bases. The V gene's germline CDR1 is SEHNR and CDR2 FQNEAQ (reference sequence). CDR3 sequence reads: CASSSELAGDTDTQYF. For the CDR3, the DNA is TGTGCCAGCAGCTCCGAACTAGCGGGGGACACAGATACGCAGTATTTT.

This clonotype has a count of ten or more. This rearrangement joins TRBV3-1 to TRBJ1-1, with D tentatively TRBD1 (5 bases). The germline V gene has CDR1 LGHDT and CDR2 YNNKEL (reference sequence). V was cut by 1 base and J by 0 bases, with 9 bases left in between. The CDR3 is made up of 15 amino acids. The CDR3 region has the DNA TGTGCCAGCAGCCAAGCGTGGGGGATGAACACTGAAGCTTTCTTT. Encoded protein: CASSQAWGMNTEAFF.

This clonotype was found many times. V and J are TRBV7-2 and TRBJ2-7, with D maybe TRBD1 (5 bases). V lost 3 bases, J lost 0 bases, and 9 bases lay in between. Looked up from germline, CDR1 is SGHTA and CDR2 is FQGNSA. CDR3 length: 14 residues. Here the CDR3 DNA reads TGTGCCAGCAGCTTCAGCAGGGCCTCCTACGAGCAGTACTTC. This gives the protein CASSFSRASYEQYF.

The chain joins TRBV3-1 to TRBJ2-3; TRBD2 matches at 7 bases. After removal of 1 base from V and 7 bases from J, the junction contained 2 bases not matched to a gene. This CDR3 contains 13 residues. Germline V gene data show CDR1 as LGHDT and CDR2 as YNNKEL (reference sequence). The CDR3 loop reads CASSQGTSYTQYF. In DNA form, the CDR3 reads TGTGCCAGCAGCCAAGGGACTAGTTATACGCAGTATTTT.

This clonotype was detected ten times or more. V is TRBV11-3 and J is TRBJ1-3; TRBD1 is a possible D gene (5 bases). This CDR3 has 15 residues. Germline V gene lookup returns CDR1 SGHNT and CDR2 YENEEA. V was cut by 5 bases and J by 0 bases, with 11 bases left in between. Here the CDR3 reads CASSGGQLSGNTIYF. Written as DNA, the CDR3 is TGTGCCAGCAGCGGAGGACAACTCTCTGGAAACACCATATATTTT.

The count of this clonotype is one. The junction and the germline gene differ at one end; a read error may be behind it. This chain connects TRBV3-1 to TRBJ2-5, with 12 bases fitting TRBD2. Germline V gene sequence: CDR1 LGHDT, CDR2 YNNKEL (reference sequence). The CDR3 has 15 residues. The CDR3 DNA reads as TGTGCCATCAGCCGGACTAGCGGGGTTGGTGAGACCCAGTACTTC. This gives the protein CAISRTSGVGETQYF.

Many counts were recorded for this clonotype. This chain uses TRBV20-1 with TRBJ2-6; D unresolved. The CDR3 totals 14 residues. Trimming left V 3 bases short and J 4 bases short, with 10 bases between. CDR1 DFQATT and CDR2 SNEGSKA come from the germline V gene (reference sequence). Here the CDR3 reads CSASWESGANVLTF. CDR3 DNA sequence: TGCAGTGCTAGTTGGGAATCCGGGGCCAACGTCCTGACTTTC.

Remarks on this clonotype: Mismatch with germline at one junction end may stem from a read error. The rearrangement joins TRBV4-1 to TRBJ2-1; 9 bases match TRBD1. The germline V gene encodes CDR1 MGHRA and CDR2 YSYEKL. CDR3 size: 13 residues. CDR3 bases: TGCGCCAGCAGAGGGACAGGGATCCATGAGAAGTTCTTC. This translates into CASRGTGIHEKFF.